This T cell receptor (beta chain) was identified during a study of blood T cells in healthy people across ages. Study summary: Per two T cells, about one barcoded beta molecule was captured through template switching. Notes on the study in general: Among long-lived donors, naive CD4+ cells were more numerous and diversity higher than in aged donors.

This clonotype was recorded a few times. Its antigen is unidentified. A sample-barcoded 5' primer and a J-beta primer mix were used in a second PCR of roughly 7 to 12 cycles. The study obtained at least 2.5 million CDR3-containing paired-end reads from every sample. TCRdb re-analysed the 5' RACE reads in MiXCR, keeping a single row per CDR3 protein. The sample consists of roughly 500,000 distinct CDR3 sequences, roughly 29% of them appearing once. The sequence derives from a woman aged 70-85 years in good health. Source material: blood.

CDR3 residues: CASSQLNEKLFF. In nucleotides, the CDR3 is TGTGCCAGCAGCCAACTTAATGAAAAACTGTTTTTT. The chain recombines TRBV3-1 with TRBJ1-4; no definite D call. Germline assignment: CDR1 LGHDT and CDR2 YNNKEL (reference sequence). Deletions cut 2 bases from V and 4 bases from J, with 2 bases between. CDR3 length equals 12 residues. Complete variable domain (other parts from reference TRBV3-1 and TRBJ1-4): DTAVSQTPKYLVTQMGNDKSIKCEQNLGHDTMYWYKQDSKKFLKIMFSYNNKELIINETVPNRFSPKSPDKAHLNLHINSLELGDSAVYFCASSQLNEKLFFGSGTQLSVL.